A selection of T cell receptor beta chains follows, all from one sample in a study of blood T cell repertoires in COVID-19. TCRdb's copy holds only in-frame clones and misses some; the assay was immunoSEQ multiplex PCR. The sample contains about 260,000 clones, more than 85% of which appear only once. Source material: peripheral blood. The receptors shown here come from a man younger than 35 with active or convalescent COVID-19. Each CDR3 is given with its conserved first and last residue. Each record gives: V gene, J gene, CDR3 protein.

TRBV15	TRBJ1-6	CATSRDQGDNSPLHF
TRBV29-1	TRBJ2-1	CSVEEVSYNEQFF
TRBV24-1	TRBJ2-3	CATSDSGLAGGDTQYF
TRBV11-2	TRBJ2-3	CASSRLAGGPGTDTQYF
TRBV3-1/TRBV3-2	TRBJ1-3	CASSQEGAGYTIYF
TRBV28	TRBJ2-5	CASSLSSGRARETQYF
TRBV4-2	TRBJ2-5	CASSQEAGRGTQYF
TRBV3-1/TRBV3-2	TRBJ2-7	CASSHAGGYEQYF
TRBV28	TRBJ1-1	CASSYPGWGGAFF
TRBV12-3/TRBV12-4	TRBJ1-5	CASSRTGGMPQHF
TRBV7-2	TRBJ2-1	CASRLARTGGIGEQFF
TRBV6-5	TRBJ2-3	CASSYSRAGGDTQYF
TRBV7-2	TRBJ1-2	CASSTRTMGQYYGYTF
TRBV24-1	TRBJ2-3	CATSDLAQDTQYF
TRBV5-1	TRBJ1-3	CASSLWDSGNTIYF
TRBV4-3	TRBJ2-6	CASSQVPAGSGANVLTF
TRBV6-5	TRBJ1-5	CASSYQSNQPQHF
TRBV5-6	TRBJ2-3	CASSLYGTSGESTDTQYF
TRBV9	TRBJ2-7	CASSVASGGYEQYF
TRBV5-6	TRBJ2-3	CASRRRQGITDTQYF
TRBV5-1	TRBJ2-5	CASRLRGGAEETQYF
TRBV6-5	TRBJ1-2	CASSYYMGSNYGYTF
TRBV28	TRBJ1-5	CASSSQSYQPQHF
TRBV18	TRBJ2-3	CASSPFEISHTDTQYF
TRBV25-1	TRBJ1-1	CASSARQGSEAFF
TRBV27	TRBJ1-1	CASSLYGGGAQNTEAFF